Following are 24 T cell receptor beta chains from one sample sequenced in a study of OX40 agonist ivuxolimab in advanced cancers. The data were produced by immunoSEQ multiplex PCR, yet TCRdb's version contains in-frame clones alone and is incomplete. This sample yields about 60,000 clones, of which almost 90% are seen a single time; more than 6.5% belongs to the top ten. The sequenced sample was CD4+ or CD8+ T cells sorted from blood, obtained in a trial of the OX40 agonist ivuxolimab. These receptors were taken from an adult with an advanced solid tumor such as melanoma, head and neck, liver or kidney cancer.

The chain is built from TRBV6-1 and TRBJ2-7; 7 nucleotides match TRBD2. The V segment lost 7 bases and the J segment 6 bases; nucleotides outside the gene matches: 9. In germline, CDR1 is MNHNS, CDR2 SASEGT. The length of the CDR3 is 13 residues. The CDR3 DNA reads TGTGCCAGCACCAGGGACTATTATAGCGAGCAGTACTTC. This gives the protein CASTRDYYSEQYF.

The gene calls are TRBV19 and TRBJ2-3; perhaps TRBD2 as D (6 bases). Trimming stripped 3 bases from V and 1 base from J, with 17 bases between. This CDR3 has 17 amino acids. Germline V gene data show CDR1 as LNHDA and CDR2 as SQIVND (reference sequence). CDR3 amino acids: CASSMMSPLAGTDTQYF. The CDR3 region has the DNA TGTGCCAGTAGTATGATGAGCCCGTTAGCGGGCACAGATACGCAGTATTTT.

The V gene is TRBV10-3, the J gene TRBJ1-1; D perhaps matches TRBD1 (5 bases). CDR1 is ENHRY, CDR2 SYGVKD, per germline. V lost 5 bases to trimming and J lost 4 bases, with 14 bases between them. The CDR3 is 14 residues long. The CDR3 sequence: CAISLGTLGTEAFF. The CDR3 DNA reads TGTGCCATCAGTTTAGGGACCTTAGGCACTGAAGCTTTCTTT.

The genes are TRBV25-1 and TRBJ1-5, with a weak D call TRBD1 (5 bases). Germline CDR1 MGHDK, CDR2 SYGVNS. The CDR3 runs to 14 residues. V lost 3 bases and J 7 bases, leaving 13 bases between the germline ends. The CDR3 region has the DNA TGTGCCAGCAGTGACGGGGGTTTTAACCAGCCCCAGCATTTT. Protein sequence: CASSDGGFNQPQHF.

The chain has TRBV9 and TRBJ2-7; D is unresolved. This CDR3 contains 12 residues. Per the germline V gene, CDR1 is SGDLS and CDR2 is YYNGEE. Trimming took 0 bases from V and 6 from J, leaving 7 bases between them. The CDR3 protein is CASSVEAGEQYF. The DNA for the CDR3 is TGTGCCAGCAGCGTAGAGGCCGGCGAGCAGTACTTC.

The chain has TRBV28 and TRBJ2-3; the D gene is possibly TRBD2 (5 bases). Germline lookup yields CDR1 MDHEN and CDR2 SYDVKM. Trimming took off 3 bases at V and 10 bases at J, with 17 bases between the two ends. The CDR3 is 14 amino acids. CDR3 sequence: CASSFRGSFGPQYF. The CDR3 region has the DNA TGTGCCAGCAGTTTTCGCGGGTCCTTCGGGCCGCAGTATTTT.

The chain uses TRBV6-1 and TRBJ2-7; 7 nucleotides match TRBD2. V lost 2 bases and J lost 2; bases outside the gene matches: 3. Germline values: CDR1 MNHNS, CDR2 SASEGT. The CDR3 runs to 14 residues. This CDR3 reads CASSELGRAYEQYF. CDR3 DNA sequence: TGTGCCAGCAGTGAATTAGGGAGGGCCTACGAGCAGTACTTC.

This chain joins TRBV6-4 and TRBJ2-7; 10 bases line up with TRBD2. Germline CDR1 reads MRHNA; CDR2 reads SNTAGT. This CDR3 is built from 16 residues. The V segment lost 6 bases and the J segment 6 bases; nucleotides outside the gene matches: 14. The CDR3 region is CASSKEILAGVGEQYF. The CDR3 DNA reads as TGTGCCAGCAGCAAGGAGATTCTAGCGGGAGTTGGCGAGCAGTACTTC.

The rearrangement joins TRBV29-1 to TRBJ1-1; maybe TRBD1 (6 bases). Germline CDR1 SQVTM, CDR2 ANQGSEA. The CDR3 consists of 14 residues. The ends were cut back, 3 bases at V and 4 bases at J, with 15 bases in the middle. CDR3 bases: TGCAGCGTTGATCCCCACGGGGGCCGCACTGAAGCTTTCTTT. This sequence encodes CSVDPHGGRTEAFF.

J is TRBJ2-2 and V is TRBV10-1; D is unclear. CDR1 and CDR2 (germline): WNHNN, SYGVQD (reference sequence). CDR3 size: 12 residues. V was clipped by 4 bases and J by 4 bases, with 4 bases between them. The DNA of the CDR3 is TGCGCCAGCAGTGGGGGCACCGGGGAGCTGTTTTTT. This codes for CASSGGTGELFF.

In this sample, this clone turned up a few times. V and J are TRBV28 and TRBJ2-3; D unresolved. There are 13 residues in the CDR3. From germline, CDR1 is MDHEN and CDR2 SYDVKM. Trimming left V 2 bases short and J 4 bases short, with 7 bases between. CDR3 in amino acids: CASSLGVSDTQYF. The CDR3 nucleotides are TGTGCCAGCAGTTTAGGCGTTTCAGATACGCAGTATTTT. Full variable domain (remainder filled in from reference TRBV28 and TRBJ2-3): DVKVTQSSRYLVKRTGEKVFLECVQDMDHENMFWYRQDPGLGLRLIYFSYDVKMKEKGDIPEGYSVSREKKERFSLILESASTNQTSMYLCASSLGVSDTQYFGPGTRLTVL.

The rearrangement joins TRBV10-1 to TRBJ2-1; D gene unclear. Trimming pared 0 bases from V and 10 bases from J, leaving 10 bases between. Germline V CDR1 and CDR2: WNHNN, SYGVQD (reference sequence). The CDR3 is 13 residues long. CDR3 amino acids: CASSESGYGEQFF. The CDR3 DNA is TGCGCCAGCAGTGAGTCTGGATACGGGGAGCAGTTCTTC.

The chain is built from TRBV30 and TRBJ2-7, with D hard to call. V was shortened by 3 bases and J by 0 bases, with 30 bases between the two germline ends. CDR3 size: 20 residues. Per germline, CDR1 GTSNPN and CDR2 SVGIG (reference sequence). CDR3 amino acids: CAWRDPIGPIQASPSYEQYF. In nucleotides, the CDR3 is TGTGCCTGGAGGGACCCAATAGGGCCGATCCAAGCTTCACCCTCCTACGAGCAGTACTTC.

This sequence joins TRBV21-1 and TRBJ1-6. TRBV21-1 is designated a pseudogene. CDR3 length: 17 residues. CDR3 DNA: TGTGCCAGCAGCAACCAATTCGGGGTTCTCGCAAATTCACCCCTCCACTTT. Amino acid sequence: CASSNQFGVLANSPLHF.

V is TRBV5-4 and J is TRBJ2-2; D is tentatively TRBD1 or TRBD2 (6 bases each). This CDR3 region has 16 residues. Germline lookup yields CDR1 SGHNT and CDR2 YYREEE (reference sequence). V was trimmed by 7 bases and J by 2 bases, leaving 18 bases between them. The CDR3 region has the DNA TGTGCCAGCGGAGGGGGAAGGGCTATTAACACCGGGGAGCTGTTTTTT. Translated: CASGGGRAINTGELFF.

The gene calls are TRBV5-8 and TRBJ1-2, with 8 bases that match TRBD1. Germline V lookup: CDR1 SGHTS, CDR2 YDEGEE. CDR3 length: 14 amino acids. The J segment lost 7 bases and the V segment lost 1 base, leaving 6 bases of the junction unmatched. The CDR3 loop is CASSLNRGKGGYTF. The CDR3 coding sequence is TGTGCCAGCAGCTTGAACAGGGGGAAGGGTGGCTACACCTTC. Looking up the rest from reference TRBV5-8 and TRBJ1-2 gives the full variable domain: EAGVTQSPTHLIKTRGQQATLRCSPISGHTSVYWYQQALGLGLQFLLWYDEGEERNRGNFPPRFSGRQFPNYSSELNVNALELEDSALYLCASSLNRGKGGYTFGSGTRLTVV.

The rearrangement uses TRBV15 and TRBJ1-5; 7 nucleotides agree with TRBD1. The CDR3 runs to 15 residues. Germline lookup yields CDR1 LNHNV and CDR2 YYDKDF (reference sequence). With 1 base clipped from V and 2 bases from J, the junction kept 2 bases outside the gene matches. The DNA of the CDR3 is TGTGCCACCAGCAGAGGACAGGGACGCAATCAGCCCCAGCATTTT. Translated, it gives CATSRGQGRNQPQHF.

This sequence joins TRBV23-1 and TRBJ2-7; the D is unclear. Being an ORF, TRBV23-1 has a function that is uncertain. V was clipped by 8 bases and J by 12 bases, with 17 bases between them. This CDR3 spans 11 amino acids. This chain's CDR3 is CASPAAQMSYF. The CDR3, as DNA: TGCGCCAGCCCCGCGGCGCAGATGTCGTACTTC.

This clone was detected only once. This chain joins TRBV5-6 and TRBJ2-4, with 7 bases aligning to TRBD1. Germline V gene data show CDR1 as SGHDT and CDR2 as YYEEEE. The junction had 9 bases not matched to a gene; V was cut back by 3 bases and J by 0 bases. The CDR3 has 17 amino acids. The CDR3 DNA follows: TGTGCCAGCAGCTATTTCGGACAGGCGCTAGCCAAAAACATTCAGTACTTC. It translates to CASSYFGQALAKNIQYF.

V gene TRBV4-1 combines with J gene TRBJ2-3, with TRBD1 matching over 7 bases. The CDR3 has 16 amino acids. V gave up 4 bases and J gave up 2 bases; unmatched junction bases: 9. Per germline, CDR1 MGHRA and CDR2 YSYEKL. CDR3 region: CASSRIGQVVTDTQYF. In DNA, the CDR3 is TGCGCCAGCAGCCGGATTGGACAGGTGGTCACAGATACGCAGTATTTT.

The gene calls are TRBV28 and TRBJ1-3; D not certain. The CDR3 loop spans 13 amino acids. Trimming removed 8 bases at V and 8 bases at J, with 16 bases between. CDR1 is MDHEN, CDR2 SYDVKM, per germline. This CDR3 is CASLGLQLDTIYF. The CDR3 DNA reads as TGTGCCAGCCTTGGATTGCAGTTGGACACCATATATTTT.

This clone was observed a single time. The chain employs TRBV7-3 and TRBJ2-5, with 12 bases lining up with TRBD2. The length of the CDR3 is 15 residues. Trimming cost V 4 bases and J 7 bases; bases outside gene matches: 7. Germline V gives CDR1 SGHTA, CDR2 FQGTGA. The CDR3 nucleotides are TGTGCCAGCAGCTCAAGACTAGCGGGAGTGGGGACCCAGTACTTC. Translation: CASSSRLAGVGTQYF.

This chain uses TRBV5-6 with TRBJ1-1; D unclear. Germline-derived CDR1 and CDR2 are SGHDT and YYEEEE. Trimming took off 3 bases at V and 1 base at J, with 7 bases between the two ends. This CDR3 is built from 13 residues. The CDR3 DNA is TGTGCCAGCAGCTACCCGGAGAACACTGAAGCTTTCTTT. This encodes CASSYPENTEAFF.

The V gene is TRBV11-2, the J gene TRBJ2-5, with 9 positions matching TRBD1. J gave up 1 base and V 4 bases, and 13 bases lay outside the gene matches. This CDR3 comprises 18 residues. Germline V gene data show CDR1 as SGHAT and CDR2 as FQNNGV. The CDR3: CASSSSDWGQGTQETQYF. The CDR3, as DNA: TGTGCCAGCAGCTCAAGCGATTGGGGACAGGGCACCCAAGAGACCCAGTACTTC. The full variable domain, rest sourced from reference TRBV11-2 and TRBJ2-5, is EAGVAQSPRYKIIEKRQSVAFWCNPISGHATLYWYQQILGQGPKLLIQFQNNGVVDDSQLPKDRFSAERLKGVDSTLKIQPAKLEDSAVYLCASSSSDWGQGTQETQYFGPGTRLLVL.